These 24 T cell receptor beta chains were sequenced from one sample in a study of cytomegalovirus exposure and HLA in healthy donors. PCR used 60 Vbeta primers and 13 Jbeta primers. The repertoire was sequenced with immunoSEQ multiplex PCR; TCRdb's copy has only in-frame clones and lacks some. Of around 150,000 clones detected, roughly 87% appear once; the ten largest clones hold 0.51%. Sequencing input: PBMCs. These receptors came from a woman aged 40 to 50 in good health and CMV-seronegative.

This clone has just one count. This chain links TRBV4-3 with TRBJ2-5; a weak D match, TRBD2 (6 bases). The J call is uncertain, as TRBJ2-7 better fits the DNA end. The CDR3 length is 16 residues. From germline, CDR1 is LGHNA and CDR2 YSLEER. CDR3 loop: CASSQEFSGFSYEQYF. The DNA of the CDR3 is TGCGCCAGCAGCCAAGAATTCAGCGGGTTCTCCTACGAGCAGTACTTC.

J is TRBJ1-1 and V is TRBV11-3, with TRBD1 matching 8 bases. CDR1 and CDR2 (germline): SGHNT, YENEEA. This CDR3 contains 15 residues. The ends lost 1 base at V and 5 bases at J; junction bases unmatched: 6. The DNA for the CDR3 is TGTGCCAGCAGCTTAGGGACAGGGCAGGGGACTGAAGCTTTCTTT. Protein product: CASSLGTGQGTEAFF.

The chain recombines TRBV18 with TRBJ2-7; the match to TRBD2 covers 11 bases. This CDR3 has 17 amino acids. Germline V gene data show CDR1 as KGHSH and CDR2 as LQKENI. Trimming took 3 bases from V and 8 from J; bases not matched to a gene: 15. The CDR3 nucleotides are TGTGCCAGCTCACCCGGAACCTTCGGACTAGCGGGTTTAAAGCAGTACTTC. The encoded protein is CASSPGTFGLAGLKQYF. Looking up the rest from reference TRBV18 and TRBJ2-7 gives the full variable domain: NAGVMQNPRHLVRRRGQEARLRCSPMKGHSHVYWYRQLPEEGLKFMVYLQKENIIDESGMPKERFSAEFPKEGPSILRIQQVVRGDSAAYFCASSPGTFGLAGLKQYFGPGTRLTVT.

This clone was detected once. This chain connects TRBV6-1 to TRBJ2-5, with 8 bases fitting TRBD1. The V gene's germline CDR1 is MNHNS and CDR2 SASEGT. V gave up 1 base and J gave up 4 bases; unmatched junction bases: 5. The CDR3 is made up of 15 amino acids. In DNA, the CDR3 is TGTGCCAGCAGTGAAGGTACTGGGACAGGAGAGACCCAGTACTTC. Protein product: CASSEGTGTGETQYF.

This clone was counted a few times. The J gene is TRBJ1-1, the V gene TRBV18, with 8 bases aligning to TRBD1. CDR1 and CDR2 (germline): KGHSH, LQKENI. This CDR3 is built from 15 residues. With V trimmed by 1 base and J by 4 bases, 5 bases remained unmatched. CDR3 sequence (DNA): TGTGCCAGCTCACCACGGGGACAGGTTGGCACTGAAGCTTTCTTT. It translates to CASSPRGQVGTEAFF.

This clone has a single count. The chain couples TRBV6-6 to TRBJ1-2, with D perhaps matching TRBD1 (5 bases). Germline V gene sequence: CDR1 MNHNY, CDR2 SVGAGI (reference sequence). The CDR3 spans 14 residues. The germline V and J ends were trimmed by 1 base and 7 bases, with 13 bases remaining between them. Here the CDR3 reads CASSYYRGASGYTF. CDR3 DNA sequence: TGTGCCAGCAGTTACTATAGGGGCGCGAGTGGCTACACCTTC.

The chain employs TRBV7-9 and TRBJ1-1, with 9 bases lining up with TRBD1. Germline V gives CDR1 SEHNR, CDR2 FQNEAQ (reference sequence). Germline trimming cut 2 bases from V and 2 bases from J; bases unmatched to any gene: 6. The CDR3 is made up of 16 amino acids. The CDR3 DNA sequence: TGTGCCAGCAGCTTACCGAGGGACAGGGTTAACACTGAAGCTTTCTTT. It is translated as CASSLPRDRVNTEAFF.

The chain recombines TRBV5-4 with TRBJ2-1; possible D gene TRBD1, 5 bases. CDR3 length equals 13 residues. Per the germline V gene, CDR1 is SGHNT and CDR2 is YYREEE (reference sequence). V was pared by 5 bases and J by 6 bases, with 12 bases between. The CDR3 DNA reads TGTGCCAGCAGTCCATTAGACAGCAATGAGCAGTTCTTC. It translates to CASSPLDSNEQFF. Using reference TRBV5-4 and TRBJ2-1 for the parts outside the CDR3, the full variable domain is ETGVTQSPTHLIKTRGQQVTLRCSSQSGHNTVSWYQQALGQGPQFIFQYYREEENGRGNFPPRFSGLQFPNYSSELNVNALELDDSALYLCASSPLDSNEQFFGPGTRLTVL.

This sequence joins TRBV7-6 and TRBJ2-1; 10 positions agree with TRBD2. The germline gives CDR1 SGHVS, CDR2 FNYEAQ. Trimming cost V 3 bases and J 10 bases; bases outside gene matches: 12. The CDR3 consists of 16 residues. CDR3 amino acids: CASSFRPSGSGGEQFF. The CDR3 nucleotides read TGTGCCAGCAGCTTTAGGCCTAGCGGGAGCGGGGGGGAGCAGTTCTTC. The full variable domain, its missing parts supplied by reference TRBV7-6 and TRBJ2-1, is GAGVSQSPRYKVTKRGQDVALRCDPISGHVSLYWYRQALGQGPEFLTYFNYEAQQDKSGLPNDRFSAERPEGSISTLTIQRTEQRDSAMYRCASSFRPSGSGGEQFFGPGTRLTVL.

The chain combines TRBV27 with TRBJ1-2; 9 bases map to TRBD1. CDR3 length equals 13 residues. Trimming took 5 bases from V and 14 from J; bases not matched to a gene: 12. The germline CDR1 and CDR2 sequences are MNHEY and SMNVEV (reference sequence). CDR3 loop: CASSLTPGQGKTF. CDR3 nucleotide sequence: TGTGCCAGCAGTCTCACACCGGGACAGGGCAAGACCTTC.

For this clone: Germline and junction disagree at one end, which may indicate a read error. V gene TRBV7-7 combines with J gene TRBJ2-7; D perhaps matches TRBD2 (5 bases). Germline lookup yields CDR1 SSHAT and CDR2 FNYEAQ (reference sequence). This CDR3 contains 14 residues. The CDR3 is CASSPREGSYEQYF. In DNA form, the CDR3 reads TGTGCTAGCAGCCCCCGGGAAGGCTCCTACGAGCAGTACTTC.

This clone occurred once. CDR3 in amino acids: CASSLPQTGGRSGYTF. The CDR3 DNA follows: TGTGCCAGCAGCTTACCCCAGACAGGGGGGAGAAGTGGCTACACCTTC. V gene TRBV5-6 combines with J gene TRBJ1-2, with TRBD1 matching over 9 bases. The CDR3 is 16 residues long. CDR1 is SGHDT, CDR2 YYEEEE, per germline. The V gene end was trimmed by 2 bases and the J gene end by 7 bases; junction bases not matched to a gene: 12.

The chain couples TRBV28 to TRBJ1-1; TRBD1 is a possible D gene (5 bases). Germline V gene sequence: CDR1 MDHEN, CDR2 SYDVKM. The length of the CDR3 is 14 residues. V was trimmed by 3 bases and J by 4 bases, leaving 12 bases between them. CDR3: CASSFAGVGTEAFF. As DNA, the CDR3 is TGTGCCAGCAGTTTCGCGGGGGTAGGCACTGAAGCTTTCTTT.

The V gene is TRBV5-1, the J gene TRBJ2-5; 7 bases are shared with TRBD2. CDR3 length: 16 residues. Germline CDR1 reads SGHRS; CDR2 reads YFSETQ. The V gene end was trimmed by 0 bases and the J gene end by 2 bases; junction bases not matched to a gene: 7. Here the CDR3 reads CASSLGGPGGQETQYF. The CDR3 DNA sequence: TGCGCCAGCAGCTTGGGAGGTCCGGGGGGACAAGAGACCCAGTACTTC.

The CDR3 reads CASSPPAGGPYEQYF. The CDR3 DNA reads TGTGCCAGCTCACCACCGGCAGGGGGCCCCTACGAGCAGTACTTC. The J gene is TRBJ2-7, the V gene TRBV18; 8 positions agree with TRBD1. V lost 0 bases, J lost 2 bases, and 3 bases stayed unmatched. This CDR3 comprises 15 residues. Germline V gives CDR1 KGHSH, CDR2 LQKENI.

J is TRBJ2-1 and V is TRBV5-8, with 10 bases matching TRBD1. Per the germline V gene, CDR1 is SGHTS and CDR2 is YDEGEE. The ends lost 0 bases at V and 8 bases at J; junction bases unmatched: 11. The CDR3 length is 17 residues. The CDR3 is CASSLVAGGQGRDEQFF. DNA of the CDR3: TGTGCCAGCAGCTTGGTGGCGGGGGGACAGGGGAGGGATGAGCAGTTCTTC.

V is TRBV2 and J is TRBJ2-7; possible D gene TRBD1, 6 bases. The CDR3 sequence is 13 residues long. The V end lost 3 bases, the J end lost 2 bases, and 8 bases lay between the germline ends. The V gene's germline CDR1 is SNHLY and CDR2 FYNNEI. In DNA, the CDR3 is TGTGCCAGCAGTGACCAGGGGACCTACGAGCAGTACTTC. Translation: CASSDQGTYEQYF.

This CDR3 is CASSYSGQSTDTQYF. The DNA for the CDR3 is TGTGCCAGCAGTTACTCAGGACAGAGCACAGATACGCAGTATTTT. The V and J genes are TRBV6-5 and TRBJ2-3; the D gene is possibly TRBD1 (6 bases). CDR1 is MNHEY, CDR2 SVGAGI, per germline. With 0 bases removed from V and 0 bases from J, the gap between germline ends came to 7 bases. The CDR3 loop spans 15 amino acids.

With regard to this clone: The sample holds other DNA sequences that translate to the same CDR3. The chain recombines TRBV27 with TRBJ2-1, with TRBD2 identical over 12 bases. The CDR3 runs 15 residues. The germline V gene has CDR1 MNHEY and CDR2 SMNVEV (reference sequence). Losses at the gene ends were 4 bases for V and 4 bases for J; bases not matched to a gene: 2. The CDR3 protein is CASSSGLAGYNEQFF. CDR3 nucleotides: TGTGCCAGCAGTTCCGGACTAGCGGGATACAATGAGCAGTTCTTC.

V usage is TRBV11-2 and J usage is TRBJ2-5; D gene unclear. Per germline, CDR1 SGHAT and CDR2 FQNNGV. Trimming left V 2 bases short and J 2 bases short, with 9 bases between. The CDR3 contains 14 residues. This CDR3 is CASSLWPPQETQYF. CDR3 DNA sequence: TGTGCCAGCAGCTTATGGCCCCCGCAAGAGACCCAGTACTTC.

This rearrangement joins TRBV27 to TRBJ2-7, with D perhaps matching TRBD1 (6 bases). Trimming cost V 5 bases and J 1 base, with 9 bases left between them. Germline CDR1 reads MNHEY; CDR2 reads SMNVEV (reference sequence). This CDR3 is built from 13 residues. The CDR3 sequence: CASSHRVSYEQYF. CDR3 DNA: TGTGCCAGCAGTCACAGGGTTTCCTACGAGCAGTACTTC.

V gene TRBV6-5 combines with J gene TRBJ1-2; D might be TRBD1 (5 bases). The CDR3 is 13 amino acids. Germline CDR1 reads MNHEY; CDR2 reads SVGAGI. Trimming removed 6 bases at V and 2 bases at J, with 10 bases between. CDR3 nucleotides: TGTGCCAGCAGCCCGGACATGAACTATGGCTACACCTTC. As protein: CASSPDMNYGYTF.

This clone was seen a single time. The chain employs TRBV7-9 and TRBJ1-5, with D unresolved. The germline V gene encodes CDR1 SEHNR and CDR2 FQNEAQ (reference sequence). The CDR3 length is 14 residues. V lost 3 bases, J lost 2 bases, and 8 bases lay in between. DNA for the CDR3: TGTGCCAGCAGCTTCAGCACAGGCAATCAGCCCCAGCATTTT. Its translation: CASSFSTGNQPQHF.

The genes are TRBV2 and TRBJ2-1; TRBD2 matches at 7 bases. The CDR3 totals 15 residues. The V gene's germline CDR1 is SNHLY and CDR2 FYNNEI. V trimming: 3 bases; J trimming: 2 bases; junction bases outside the gene matches: 4. CDR3 bases: TGTGCCAGCAGTGACCCAGCGGGAACCTACAATGAGCAGTTCTTC. Protein product: CASSDPAGTYNEQFF. Combining the CDR3 with reference TRBV2 and TRBJ2-1 gives the whole variable domain EPEVTQTPSHQVTQMGQEVILRCVPISNHLYFYWYRQILGQKVEFLVSFYNNEISEKSEIFDDQFSVERPDGSNFTLKIRSTKLEDSAMYFCASSDPAGTYNEQFFGPGTRLTVL.